Listed here are 29 T cell receptor beta chains from one sample, sequenced in a study of blood T cell repertoires in COVID-19. Using immunoSEQ multiplex PCR, the repertoire was profiled, and TCRdb retains in-frame clones only, with some absent. The data contain about 260,000 clones, about 88% of them singletons. What was sequenced was PBMCs or T cells enriched from blood (not recorded which). All receptors come from a woman between 45 and 60 years old who had recovered from COVID-19.

V usage is TRBV27 and J usage is TRBJ2-2; no definite D call. The V end lost 3 bases, the J end lost 0 bases, and 2 bases lay between the germline ends. CDR3 length: 13 residues. In germline, CDR1 is MNHEY, CDR2 SMNVEV (reference sequence). The CDR3, as DNA: TGTGCCAGCAGTTTCGCGAACACCGGGGAGCTGTTTTTT. Protein: CASSFANTGELFF.

The chain is built from TRBV7-4 and TRBJ2-7, with 10 bases fitting TRBD2. This CDR3 is built from 15 residues. The junction had 4 bases not matched to a gene; V was cut back by 1 base and J by 4 bases. The germline V gene encodes CDR1 SGHVT and CDR2 SQSDAQ. In nucleotides, the CDR3 is TGTGCCAGCAGCTTAGGTAGCGGGAGGCCATACGAGCAGTACTTC. Its protein is CASSLGSGRPYEQYF.

The CDR3 sequence is CASSLGDSNQPQHF. Here the CDR3 DNA reads TGTGCCAGCAGTTTAGGGGATAGCAATCAGCCCCAGCATTTT. This rearrangement joins TRBV2 to TRBJ1-5, with D possibly matching TRBD1 (5 bases). Trimming took 5 bases from V and 0 from J, leaving 8 bases between them. Germline CDR1 is SNHLY and CDR2 is FYNNEI. The CDR3 is 14 residues long.

The rearrangement links TRBV7-8 to TRBJ1-1; D remains unclear. The ends were cut back, 5 bases at V and 4 bases at J, with 17 bases in the middle. The CDR3 runs to 15 residues. CDR1 SGHVS and CDR2 FQNEAQ come from the germline V gene. CDR3 sequence: CASSMRDGWGTEAFF. CDR3 nucleotides: TGTGCCAGCAGCATGAGGGATGGTTGGGGCACTGAAGCTTTCTTT.

This chain connects TRBV3-1 (or the pseudogene TRBV3-2) to TRBJ2-1; the match to TRBD2 covers 13 bases. V trimming: 2 bases; J trimming: 6 bases; junction bases outside the gene matches: 10. The germline CDR1 and CDR2 sequences are LGHDT and YNNKEL (reference sequence). This CDR3 has 18 residues. The CDR3 region is CASSQPKLAGGPLNEQFF. The DNA for the CDR3 is TGTGCCAGCAGCCAACCTAAACTAGCGGGAGGGCCACTCAATGAGCAGTTCTTC.

The CDR3 here is CASSFGGRGYAGELFF. Here the CDR3 DNA reads TGTGCCAGCAGCTTTGGGGGCAGGGGTTACGCCGGGGAGCTGTTTTTT. This rearrangement joins TRBV11-1 to TRBJ2-2, with a tentative D call TRBD1 (6 bases). This CDR3 is 16 amino acids long. Germline V lookup: CDR1 SGHAT, CDR2 FQDESV (reference sequence). V was clipped by 3 bases and J by 6 bases, with 17 bases between them.

This chain joins TRBV19 and TRBJ2-7; tentatively, D is TRBD2 (6 bases). V was clipped by 3 bases and J by 6 bases, with 15 bases between them. This CDR3 is built from 14 residues. Germline CDR1 is LNHDA and CDR2 is SQIVND (reference sequence). CDR3 coding DNA: TGTGCCAGTAGTATTGATCCGACTAGGCGCGAGCAGTACTTC. Translated, it gives CASSIDPTRREQYF.

The chain is built from TRBV7-2 and TRBJ1-4, with TRBD1 matching over 7 bases. With 5 bases clipped from V and 4 bases from J, the junction kept 4 bases outside the gene matches. The CDR3 sequence is 14 residues long. From germline, CDR1 is SGHTA and CDR2 FQGNSA. CDR3 protein: CASSPGQSNEKLFF. CDR3 DNA: TGTGCCAGCAGCCCGGGACAGAGTAATGAAAAACTGTTTTTT. The full variable domain, with the rest looked up from reference TRBV7-2 and TRBJ1-4, is GAGVSQSPSNKVTEKGKDVELRCDPISGHTALYWYRQSLGQGLEFLIYFQGNSAPDKSGLPSDRFSAERTGGSVSTLTIQRTQQEDSAVYLCASSPGQSNEKLFFGSGTQLSVL.

The chain has TRBV6-1 and TRBJ1-5, with TRBD1 as a possible D gene (6 bases). The V gene lost 3 bases and the J gene lost 4 bases, with 13 bases spanning the gap. The germline V gene encodes CDR1 MNHNS and CDR2 SASEGT. The CDR3 covers 15 residues. The CDR3 spells CASSELTGLNQPQHF. The CDR3, as DNA: TGTGCCAGCAGTGAGCTTACAGGGCTGAATCAGCCCCAGCATTTT.

The rearrangement uses TRBV4-3 and TRBJ1-1; 7 bases fit TRBD1. Losses at the gene ends were 3 bases for V and 9 bases for J; bases not matched to a gene: 7. The germline gives CDR1 LGHNA, CDR2 YSLEER. This CDR3 contains 13 residues. The DNA of the CDR3 is TGCGCCAGCAGCCATCAGGGGGGAGGTAAAGCTTTCTTT. It yields the protein CASSHQGGGKAFF.

The rearrangement joins TRBV5-1 to TRBJ1-2; 9 bases line up with TRBD1. The ends lost 1 base at V and 8 bases at J; junction bases unmatched: 6. This CDR3 has 14 residues. Germline V gene lookup returns CDR1 SGHRS and CDR2 YFSETQ. DNA for the CDR3: TGCGCCAGCAGCTTGTGGACAGGGGATGGAGGCTACACCTTC. Translated, it gives CASSLWTGDGGYTF.

The chain uses TRBV20-1 and TRBJ2-3; D remains unclear. There are 12 residues in the CDR3. The germline V gene has CDR1 DFQATT and CDR2 SNEGSKA (reference sequence). V lost 3 bases to trimming and J lost 10 bases, with 14 bases between them. CDR3 amino acids: CSASMDNGSQYF. As DNA, the CDR3 is TGCAGTGCTAGTATGGATAACGGGTCGCAGTATTTT.

The chain links TRBV27 to TRBJ2-1; weak D call: TRBD1 (6 bases). The V end was cut by 5 bases, the J end by 6 bases, with 14 bases between. Looked up from germline, CDR1 is MNHEY and CDR2 is SMNVEV (reference sequence). CDR3 length: 14 amino acids. CDR3 in amino acids: CASSHRTDLNEQFF. The CDR3 DNA sequence: TGTGCCAGCAGTCACAGGACAGACCTCAATGAGCAGTTCTTC.

J is TRBJ1-2 and V is TRBV7-3; D not certain. CDR1 and CDR2 from the germline V gene are SGHTA and FQGTGA. Between the trimmed V and J ends, which lost 2 bases and 3 bases, there was a span of 13 bases. The CDR3 spans 15 residues. The DNA for the CDR3 is TGTGCCAGCAGCTTATTTCCAGGTCCTGACTATGGCTACACCTTC. Translation gives CASSLFPGPDYGYTF.

A few counts support this clone. The J gene is TRBJ2-7, the V gene TRBV18, with D unclear. The germline V gene has CDR1 KGHSH and CDR2 LQKENI. The CDR3 runs 15 residues. With 3 bases removed from V and 2 bases from J, the gap between germline ends came to 14 bases. CDR3: CASSPLAHQAYEQYF. DNA for the CDR3: TGTGCCAGCTCACCCTTGGCACACCAAGCCTACGAGCAGTACTTC.

This chain links TRBV6-5 with TRBJ1-5; D remains unclear. CDR3 size: 13 residues. The germline gives CDR1 MNHEY, CDR2 SVGAGI. V was clipped by 4 bases and J by 3 bases, with 7 bases between them. The CDR3 sequence: CASSSKLNQPQHF. CDR3 DNA sequence: TGTGCCAGCAGTTCCAAGCTCAATCAGCCCCAGCATTTT.

The CDR3 loop reads CASSTLTVTYGYTF. The CDR3 nucleotides are TGTGCCAGCAGCACCCTGACAGTTACTTATGGCTACACCTTC. The chain recombines TRBV28 with TRBJ1-2; tentatively, D is TRBD1 (5 bases). Trimming took 6 bases from V and 5 from J, leaving 16 bases between them. Germline-derived CDR1 and CDR2 are MDHEN and SYDVKM. This CDR3 spans 14 amino acids.

V is TRBV10-3 and J is TRBJ1-2; D unresolved. This CDR3 has 12 amino acids. V was pared by 3 bases and J by 9 bases, with 11 bases between. CDR1 and CDR2 (germline): ENHRY, SYGVKD. CDR3 sequence reads: CAISEGEVSYTF. CDR3 coding DNA: TGTGCCATCAGTGAAGGAGAAGTGAGCTACACCTTC.

The genes are TRBV7-2 and TRBJ2-7; no clear D. The germline CDR1 and CDR2 sequences are SGHTA and FQGNSA. This CDR3 has 12 residues. The V and J ends lost 2 bases and 5 bases respectively, with 7 bases between them. CDR3 sequence reads: CASSLSGHEQYF. As DNA, the CDR3 is TGTGCCAGCAGCTTATCAGGTCACGAGCAGTACTTC. The variable domain in full, with the rest retrieved from reference TRBV7-2 and TRBJ2-7, is GAGVSQSPSNKVTEKGKDVELRCDPISGHTALYWYRQSLGQGLEFLIYFQGNSAPDKSGLPSDRFSAERTGGSVSTLTIQRTQQEDSAVYLCASSLSGHEQYFGPGTRLTVT.

The genes are TRBV6-1 and TRBJ1-3; perhaps TRBD1 as D (5 bases). Germline V gene sequence: CDR1 MNHNS, CDR2 SASEGT. This CDR3 has 17 amino acids. V shed 2 bases and J shed 0 bases, with 14 bases lying between them. The CDR3 DNA is TGTGCCAGCAGTGAACAGGGTCTTAAGAGCTCTGGAAACACCATATATTTT. Its translation is CASSEQGLKSSGNTIYF.

This chain joins TRBV19 and TRBJ2-1; TRBD2 matches at 11 bases. Trimming at V came to 7 bases and at J to 6 bases, leaving 8 bases not matched to a gene. The germline CDR1 and CDR2 sequences are LNHDA and SQIVND (reference sequence). The CDR3 is 15 residues long. CDR3 sequence reads: CASTSTSGRGNEQFF. The CDR3 bases are TGTGCCAGTACCTCCACTAGCGGGAGAGGCAATGAGCAGTTCTTC.

The chain employs TRBV5-4 and TRBJ2-7; 8 nucleotides align to TRBD2. CDR1 is SGHNT, CDR2 YYREEE, per germline (reference sequence). This CDR3 has 14 amino acids. Unmatched junction bases numbered 4, after V lost 1 base and J lost 4 bases. CDR3 protein: CASSLFGGRYEQYF. In DNA form, the CDR3 reads TGTGCCAGCAGCTTGTTTGGCGGGAGGTACGAGCAGTACTTC.

This chain links TRBV7-2 with TRBJ2-1, with a weak D call TRBD1 (7 bases). The CDR3 is 13 amino acids. Trimming removed 5 bases from V and 8 bases from J, with 13 bases in between. Germline-derived CDR1 and CDR2 are SGHTA and FQGNSA. The CDR3 coding sequence is TGTGCCAGCAGCCTAACAGGGGACTATGAGCAGTTCTTC. Amino acid sequence: CASSLTGDYEQFF.

The chain employs TRBV29-1 and TRBJ2-5, with D perhaps TRBD2 (6 bases). CDR3 length: 13 residues. The V end was cut by 7 bases, the J end by 4 bases, with 16 bases between. Germline V gene lookup returns CDR1 SQVTM and CDR2 ANQGSEA. The CDR3 bases are TGCAGCGGCAACGGTATCGGGGGAGAGACCCAGTACTTC. This sequence encodes CSGNGIGGETQYF.

The chain has TRBV11-2 and TRBJ2-1, with D possibly matching TRBD2 (6 bases). Germline lookup yields CDR1 SGHAT and CDR2 FQNNGV. CDR3 length equals 14 residues. V lost 6 bases to trimming and J lost 0 bases, with 9 bases between them. CDR3 residues: CASRGTSSYNEQFF. For the CDR3, the DNA is TGTGCCAGCAGAGGGACTTCCTCCTACAATGAGCAGTTCTTC.

CDR3 bases: TGTGCCAGCAGCAGACTTAGCGGGGATACGCAGTATTTT. As protein: CASSRLSGDTQYF. The chain recombines TRBV3-1 (or the pseudogene TRBV3-2) with TRBJ2-3, with 7 nucleotides matching TRBD2. Germline trimming cut 5 bases from V and 6 bases from J; bases unmatched to any gene: 5. CDR1 LGHDT and CDR2 YNNKEL come from the germline V gene (reference sequence). The CDR3 spans 13 residues.

CDR3 DNA sequence: TGCGCCAGCAGCTTGGTACAGCACTACGAGCAGTACTTC. Translating it yields CASSLVQHYEQYF. The chain has TRBV5-1 and TRBJ2-7; D uncertain. V dropped 0 bases and J dropped 3 bases, with 7 bases sitting between them. This CDR3 region has 13 residues. Germline CDR1 reads SGHRS; CDR2 reads YFSETQ.

The V gene is TRBV6-5, the J gene TRBJ1-5, with 9 bases aligning to TRBD1. The CDR3 covers 15 residues. V shed 5 bases, J shed 7 bases, and the junction held 9 bases outside the gene matches. From germline, CDR1 is MNHEY and CDR2 SVGAGI. In DNA, the CDR3 is TGTGCCAGCAGTCGCAACAGGGGGCTGAGGCAGCCCCAGCATTTT. It yields the protein CASSRNRGLRQPQHF.

DNA of the CDR3: TGTGCCAGTAGTAGGCTTGGGACAGGGAACACTGAAGCTTTCTTT. Its translation: CASSRLGTGNTEAFF. The V gene is TRBV19, the J gene TRBJ1-1; TRBD1 matches 8 bases. Germline V CDR1 and CDR2: LNHDA, SQIVND (reference sequence). The CDR3 is 15 residues long. Trimming cost V 4 bases and J 1 base; bases outside gene matches: 5.